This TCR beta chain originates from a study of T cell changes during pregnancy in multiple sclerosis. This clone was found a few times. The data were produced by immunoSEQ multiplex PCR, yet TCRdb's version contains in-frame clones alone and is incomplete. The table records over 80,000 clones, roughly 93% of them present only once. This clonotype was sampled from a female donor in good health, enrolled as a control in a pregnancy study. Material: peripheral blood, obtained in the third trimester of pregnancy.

CDR3 region: CASSPRTVDRYYTF. For the CDR3, the DNA is TGTGCCAGCAGCCCACGTACGGTCGACAGGTACTACACCTTC. The V gene is TRBV7-8, the J gene TRBJ1-2; possibly TRBD1 for D (6 bases). CDR1 SGHVS and CDR2 FQNEAQ come from the germline V gene. V was pared by 5 bases and J by 10 bases, with 20 bases between. The CDR3 loop spans 14 amino acids.